This entry lists 31 T cell receptor beta chains sequenced from one sample in a study of post-analysis software for immune sequencing data. Regarding the study as a whole: Five or six TRBV segments, TRBV5-6, TRBV5-1 and TRBV20-1 among them, were found more frequent in patients than controls.

Unique molecular identifiers tagged the TCR beta cDNA libraries. From the PCR reads, TCRdb called clonotypes with MiXCR, one entry per CDR3 protein. Of hundreds of thousands of distinct CDR3 sequences listed, 25% to 30% are singletons. Their antigens remain unidentified. Sequenced input: blood. The origin of the receptors is a girl aged 10 to 17 with multiple sclerosis.

This clonotype came up many times. DNA of the CDR3: TGCAGTGCTGTCAGACAGCCGAGCTCCTACGAGCAGTACTTC. Translation gives CSAVRQPSSYEQYF. This sequence joins TRBV20-1 and TRBJ2-7; maybe TRBD1 (5 bases). The CDR3 length is 14 residues. Germline-derived CDR1 and CDR2 are DFQATT and SNEGSKA (reference sequence). V lost 5 bases and J lost 0, with 14 bases in between.

This clonotype was picked up one time. This sequence joins TRBV7-2 and TRBJ2-3; possibly TRBD2 for D (6 bases). The CDR3 extends over 12 amino acids. The germline V gene has CDR1 SGHTA and CDR2 FQGNSA. Trimming left V 7 bases short and J 11 bases short, with 16 bases between. CDR3 region: CASTPGGRGQYF. CDR3 nucleotide sequence: TGTGCCAGCACCCCCGGGGGACGAGGGCAGTATTTT.

This clonotype has a handful of counts. V usage is TRBV20-1 and J usage is TRBJ2-3; tentatively, D is TRBD1 (6 bases). Germline V CDR1 and CDR2: DFQATT, SNEGSKA (reference sequence). The germline V and J ends were trimmed by 3 bases and 7 bases, with 11 bases remaining between them. This CDR3 has 12 amino acids. CDR3 bases: TGCAGTGCTAGGGGGGCCGGATATACGCAGTATTTT. It specifies CSARGAGYTQYF.

Many counts were recorded for this clonotype. The genes are TRBV6-1 and TRBJ2-5; D unresolved. Germline V gene data show CDR1 as MNHNS and CDR2 as SASEGT. V lost 6 bases, J lost 2 bases, and 1 base lay in between. The CDR3 runs to 10 residues. The CDR3 sequence is CASRQETQYF. Written as DNA, the CDR3 is TGTGCCAGCAGACAAGAGACCCAGTACTTC.

This clonotype has just a few counts. This chain links TRBV28 with TRBJ2-7; tentatively, D is TRBD2 (6 bases). With 5 bases removed from V and 6 bases from J, the gap between germline ends came to 17 bases. The CDR3 is made up of 14 amino acids. The germline gives CDR1 MDHEN, CDR2 SYDVKM. The CDR3 protein is CASSPHPGLLEQYF. The CDR3 nucleotides read TGTGCCAGCAGTCCACACCCGGGACTGCTCGAGCAGTACTTC.

This clonotype was detected a few times. V is TRBV18 and J is TRBJ2-1; 13 nucleotides line up with TRBD2. The CDR3 spans 16 residues. Losses at the gene ends were 2 bases for V and 10 bases for J; bases not matched to a gene: 8. Germline loops: CDR1 KGHSH, CDR2 LQKENI. This chain's CDR3 is CASSPGTGLAGAEQFF. In nucleotides, the CDR3 is TGTGCCAGCTCACCAGGGACTGGACTAGCGGGGGCCGAGCAGTTCTTC. The entire variable domain, with the rest obtained from reference TRBV18 and TRBJ2-1, is as follows: NAGVMQNPRHLVRRRGQEARLRCSPMKGHSHVYWYRQLPEEGLKFMVYLQKENIIDESGMPKERFSAEFPKEGPSILRIQQVVRGDSAAYFCASSPGTGLAGAEQFFGPGTRLTVL.

This clonotype was seen more than once but under ten times. CDR3 sequence reads: CASSRRTSGISYEQYF. The CDR3 nucleotides read TGTGCCAGCAGCCGCCGGACTAGCGGGATCTCCTACGAGCAGTACTTC. The chain uses TRBV6-5 and TRBJ2-7, with 12 nucleotides matching TRBD2. CDR3 size: 16 residues. CDR1 and CDR2 (germline): MNHEY, SVGAGI. With V trimmed by 6 bases and J by 0 bases, 6 bases remained unmatched.

This clonotype was detected only a few times. The CDR3 protein is CASSAWENTEAFF. The CDR3 DNA is TGTGCCAGCAGTGCATGGGAGAACACTGAAGCTTTCTTT. The chain couples TRBV6-5 to TRBJ1-1; no reliable D call. This CDR3 is built from 13 residues. Trimming shortened V by 5 bases and J by 1 base, and 8 bases separated the two germline ends. CDR1 is MNHEY, CDR2 SVGAGI, per germline.

This clonotype occurred a few times. The chain uses TRBV3-1 and TRBJ2-1, with D possibly matching TRBD1 (6 bases). V lost 0 bases to trimming and J lost 8 bases, with 8 bases between them. This CDR3 has 13 amino acids. Germline lookup yields CDR1 LGHDT and CDR2 YNNKEL (reference sequence). The CDR3 region is CASSQDAGDEQFF. For the CDR3, the DNA is TGTGCCAGCAGCCAAGATGCAGGGGATGAGCAGTTCTTC.

This clonotype was counted only a few times. The chain has TRBV29-1 and TRBJ1-2, with TRBD1 matching 8 bases. The CDR3 totals 14 residues. Trimming cost V 0 bases and J 11 bases; bases outside gene matches: 11. Per the germline V gene, CDR1 is SQVTM and CDR2 is ANQGSEA. CDR3 loop: CSVEDRRRGPLYTF. As DNA, the CDR3 is TGCAGCGTTGAAGATCGTCGCAGGGGGCCACTTTACACCTTC.

This chain links TRBV29-1 with TRBJ1-2, with no clear D. The V gene lost 2 bases and the J gene lost 4 bases, with 14 bases spanning the gap. The CDR3 is made up of 14 amino acids. Germline V gene lookup returns CDR1 SQVTM and CDR2 ANQGSEA. CDR3 sequence reads: CSVETAGGFYGYTF. Here the CDR3 DNA reads TGCAGCGTTGAAACGGCGGGCGGGTTCTATGGCTACACCTTC.

In its sample, this clonotype was seen a few times. The V and J genes are TRBV4-1 and TRBJ1-1, with D uncertain. Germline V lookup: CDR1 MGHRA, CDR2 YSYEKL. V was shortened by 4 bases and J by 0 bases, with 6 bases between the two germline ends. CDR3 length equals 13 residues. The CDR3 region is CASSLQMNTEAFF. The CDR3 bases are TGCGCCAGCAGCCTTCAGATGAACACTGAAGCTTTCTTT.

The chain joins TRBV20-1 to TRBJ2-5, with D hard to call. The CDR3 has 14 amino acids. V shed 0 bases and J shed 2 bases, with 10 bases lying between them. Germline CDR1 is DFQATT and CDR2 is SNEGSKA (reference sequence). CDR3 residues: CSARDPHSQETQYF. The CDR3, as DNA: TGCAGTGCTAGAGATCCCCACAGTCAAGAGACCCAGTACTTC.

V and J are TRBV10-2 and TRBJ2-3; 7 bases are a match to TRBD2. CDR3 length: 15 residues. CDR1 WSHSY and CDR2 SAAADI come from the germline V gene. Trimming removed 0 bases from V and 8 bases from J; junction bases left unmatched: 8. CDR3 region: CASSESTGGRGTQYF. The CDR3 coding sequence is TGCGCCAGCAGTGAGTCGACTGGCGGGAGAGGTACGCAGTATTTT.

The sample holds a few counts of this clonotype. This sequence joins TRBV28 and TRBJ2-3; 9 nucleotides agree with TRBD2. Germline CDR1 reads MDHEN; CDR2 reads SYDVKM. The CDR3 is made up of 13 amino acids. V lost 10 bases, J lost 7 bases, and 9 bases stayed unmatched. CDR3 protein: CATSGGGAHTQYF. In nucleotides, the CDR3 is TGTGCCACCTCGGGCGGGGGGGCTCATACGCAGTATTTT.

The CDR3 sequence: CASSILSGQETQYF. The CDR3 DNA is TGCGCCAGCAGCATACTTAGCGGGCAAGAGACCCAGTACTTC. The rearrangement links TRBV5-1 to TRBJ2-5; 7 nucleotides agree with TRBD2. This CDR3 spans 14 amino acids. V shed 4 bases and J 2 bases; nucleotides not matched to a gene: 5. Germline lookup yields CDR1 SGHRS and CDR2 YFSETQ. The full variable domain, rest sourced from reference TRBV5-1 and TRBJ2-5, is KAGVTQTPRYLIKTRGQQVTLSCSPISGHRSVSWYQQTPGQGLQFLFEYFSETQRNKGNFPGRFSGRQFSNSRSEMNVSTLELGDSALYLCASSILSGQETQYFGPGTRLLVL.

This chain connects TRBV5-1 to TRBJ1-2; D gene uncertain. Trimming took 0 bases from V and 6 from J, leaving 18 bases between them. This CDR3 contains 16 residues. Looked up from germline, CDR1 is SGHRS and CDR2 is YFSETQ. The CDR3 protein is CASSLVGSVWVDGYTF. The CDR3 DNA sequence: TGCGCCAGCAGCTTGGTTGGCTCGGTCTGGGTTGATGGCTACACCTTC. Drawing the rest from reference TRBV5-1 and TRBJ1-2, the complete variable domain is KAGVTQTPRYLIKTRGQQVTLSCSPISGHRSVSWYQQTPGQGLQFLFEYFSETQRNKGNFPGRFSGRQFSNSRSEMNVSTLELGDSALYLCASSLVGSVWVDGYTFGSGTRLTVV.

This clonotype was counted between two and nine times. A read error may account for a junction end that differs from germline. The chain couples TRBV29-1 to TRBJ2-5; tentatively, D is TRBD1 (8 bases). The CDR3 covers 14 residues. Germline V gives CDR1 SQVTM, CDR2 ANQGSEA. CDR3 bases: TGCGGCGTTGGACCGACAGGGGAGGGAGAGACCCAGTACTTC. Its translation is CGVGPTGEGETQYF.

This clonotype was observed a few times. The CDR3 DNA sequence: TGTGCCTCCCGGGGGGGACCCAGACCCGGGGAGCTGTTTTTT. Amino acid sequence: CASRGGPRPGELFF. The chain recombines TRBV24-1 with TRBJ2-2, with 8 bases aligning to TRBD2. CDR3 length equals 14 residues. Germline V gene sequence: CDR1 KGHDR, CDR2 SFDVKD. V trimming: 12 bases; J trimming: 6 bases; junction bases outside the gene matches: 11.

The genes are TRBV20-1 and TRBJ1-1, with 7 positions matching TRBD1. CDR3 size: 15 residues. Germline assignment: CDR1 DFQATT and CDR2 SNEGSKA (reference sequence). V lost 3 bases to trimming and J lost 0 bases; unmatched junction nucleotides: 7. CDR3 in amino acids: CSARGPGTVNTEAFF. CDR3 DNA: TGCAGTGCTAGGGGGCCCGGGACAGTGAACACTGAAGCTTTCTTT.

The gene calls are TRBV7-9 and TRBJ1-1, with no clear D. Germline V gene lookup returns CDR1 SEHNR and CDR2 FQNEAQ (reference sequence). The CDR3 totals 13 residues. The ends were cut back, 5 bases at V and 5 bases at J, with 12 bases in the middle. As DNA, the CDR3 is TGTGCCAGCAGCCTATTAACCGGGACTGAAGCTTTCTTT. Translating it yields CASSLLTGTEAFF.

CDR3 amino acids: CASSFRVEEAQYF. The CDR3 nucleotides read TGTGCCAGCAGTTTCCGGGTGGAGGAGGCCCAGTACTTC. The chain links TRBV12-3 or TRBV12-4 to TRBJ2-5, with TRBD2 as a possible D gene (5 bases). V lost 3 bases to trimming and J lost 9 bases, with 14 bases between them. The CDR3 covers 13 residues.

The chain employs TRBV7-9 and TRBJ2-7; a possible D gene is TRBD1 (6 bases). Looked up from germline, CDR1 is SEHNR and CDR2 is FQNEAQ (reference sequence). The CDR3 loop spans 11 amino acids. Trimming pared 5 bases from V and 6 bases from J, leaving 8 bases between. Here the CDR3 DNA reads TGTGCCAGCAGCAACAGGGTCGAGCAGTACTTC. Translation: CASSNRVEQYF.

The chain joins TRBV24-1 to TRBJ2-5; D is unresolved. This CDR3 is 11 amino acids long. The V gene's germline CDR1 is KGHDR and CDR2 SFDVKD. V gave up 7 bases and J gave up 4 bases, with 6 bases separating them. The CDR3 protein is CATRLGETQYF. CDR3 coding DNA: TGTGCCACCAGGCTTGGAGAGACCCAGTACTTC.

The chain uses TRBV7-9 and TRBJ1-4, with D possibly being TRBD1 (6 bases). Per the germline V gene, CDR1 is SEHNR and CDR2 is FQNEAQ (reference sequence). The CDR3 contains 16 residues. V gave up 6 bases and J gave up 4 bases, with 18 bases separating them. The CDR3 is CASSPTLDSFNEKLFF. The CDR3 DNA reads TGTGCCAGCAGTCCTACCCTGGACAGCTTTAATGAAAAACTGTTTTTT.

V and J are TRBV3-1 and TRBJ2-5; 12 bases map to TRBD1. The end of the DNA fits TRBJ2-7 better, so the J call may be wrong. This CDR3 region has 15 residues. CDR1 LGHDT and CDR2 YNNKEL come from the germline V gene (reference sequence). Here the CDR3 reads CASSQGGTGGSEQYF. The DNA of the CDR3 is TGTGCCAGCAGCCAAGGCGGGACAGGGGGCTCCGAGCAGTACTTC.

This sequence joins TRBV10-2 and TRBJ2-2; D may be TRBD2 (6 bases). V shed 3 bases and J shed 3 bases, with 17 bases lying between them. Germline V gives CDR1 WSHSY, CDR2 SAAADI. This CDR3 spans 17 amino acids. As DNA, the CDR3 is TGCGCCAGCAGTGAACCGGGACTCAGTCTGGACACCGGGGAGCTGTTTTTT. It translates to CASSEPGLSLDTGELFF.

This clonotype has a count of ten or more. The chain couples TRBV4-1 to TRBJ1-6, with 10 nucleotides matching TRBD1. This CDR3 has 14 amino acids. Losses at the gene ends were 6 bases for V and 9 bases for J; bases not matched to a gene: 5. Germline V gene lookup returns CDR1 MGHRA and CDR2 YSYEKL. This CDR3 reads CASRLDRGSSPLHF. CDR3 bases: TGCGCCAGCAGGTTGGACAGGGGGAGTTCACCCCTCCACTTT.

The gene calls are TRBV5-1 and TRBJ2-1; 9 bases are a match to TRBD1. The CDR3 consists of 14 residues. CDR1 is SGHRS and CDR2 is YFSETQ in the germline V gene. V dropped 4 bases and J dropped 8; count of bases not matched to a gene: 7. The CDR3 here is CASSTGQGSDEQFF. CDR3 coding DNA: TGCGCCAGCAGCACCGGACAGGGGAGCGATGAGCAGTTCTTC.

The genes are TRBV20-1 and TRBJ2-1, with TRBD2 matching over 8 bases. This CDR3 comprises 14 residues. J lost 4 bases, V lost 3 bases, and 5 bases had no gene match. Per the germline V gene, CDR1 is DFQATT and CDR2 is SNEGSKA (reference sequence). The CDR3 loop reads CSASIAGKYNEQFF. CDR3 coding DNA: TGCAGTGCTAGTATAGCGGGGAAGTACAATGAGCAGTTCTTC.

Notes on this clonotype: The junction departs from germline at one end; a sequencing error may be responsible. The chain carries TRBV28 and TRBJ2-7; possibly TRBD2 for D (6 bases). Germline-derived CDR1 and CDR2 are MDHEN and SYDVKM. CDR3 length: 15 amino acids. CDR3 in DNA: TGTGCCAGCCGGAGGGGCCTGGGGAGCTCCCACGAGCAGTACTTC. This translates into CASRRGLGSSHEQYF.